This TCR beta chain was sequenced in a study of blood T cell repertoires in COVID-19. V trimming: 6 bases; J trimming: 5 bases; junction bases outside the gene matches: 4. Germline assignment: CDR1 LNHDA and CDR2 SQIVND (reference sequence). There are 14 residues in the CDR3. Assay: immunoSEQ multiplex PCR; the TCRdb copy retains only in-frame clones and omits some. This table holds about 220,000 clones, around 91% found once. This sequence was found in a woman under 30 in a cohort exposed to, infected with or recovered from COVID-19 (not recorded which). The chain has TRBV19 and TRBJ1-6, with 7 bases matching TRBD1. The sample comprised PBMCs or T cells enriched from blood (not recorded which). The CDR3 region is CASRSQGDNSPLHF. Here the CDR3 DNA reads TGTGCCAGTAGGAGCCAGGGGGATAATTCACCCCTCCACTTT.